A selection of T cell receptor beta chains follows, all from one sample in a study of T cells in Graves' hyperthyroidism and ophthalmopathy. TCRdb independently ran MiXCR on the multiplex PCR reads; one entry per CDR3 protein. The data show a few hundred thousand distinct CDR3 sequences, more than 45% seen once. Input material: peripheral blood or thyroid tissue (not recorded which). These receptor sequences come from a woman aged 18-29 years with Graves' hyperthyroidism. Both conserved end residues are part of each CDR3. The D gene is left open where the match is weak. The size field is filled for only some rows; it gives once, few, many or a size class.

size	J	V	length	D	DNA	CDR3
few	TRBJ2-2	TRBV11-2	16	.	TGTGCCAGCAGCTTAGATTTTGACACATTAACCGGGGAGCTGTTTTTT	CASSLDFDTLTGELFF
.	TRBJ2-7	TRBV7-3	15	.	TGTGCCAGCAGCCCTGACACCGACCGCTCCTACGAGCAGTACTTC	CASSPDTDRSYEQYF
.	TRBJ1-2	TRBV29-1	13	.	TGCAGCGTTGAAGACTCAGGGCCCTATGGCTACACCTTC	CSVEDSGPYGYTF
many	TRBJ2-2	TRBV4-1	14	TRBD2	TGCGCCAGCAGCCGTCTAGCGGACACCGGGGAGCTGTTTTTT	CASSRLADTGELFF
many	TRBJ1-2	TRBV15	14	TRBD1	TGTGCCACCAGCAACCCGGGACAGGGTAACGGCTACACCTTC	CATSNPGQGNGYTF
.	TRBJ2-7	TRBV10-3	16	.	TGTGCCATCAGTGGCCGAGGTAGGGACAAGAACGATGAGCAGTACTTC	CAISGRGRDKNDEQYF
.	TRBJ2-1	TRBV7-9	13	.	TGTGCCAGCAGCCAAGTCCGTTACAATGAGCAGTTCTTC	CASSQVRYNEQFF
.	TRBJ1-2	TRBV11-3	13	.	.	CASSLGWASGNTF
.	TRBJ1-4	TRBV7-6	19	.	TGTGCCAGCAGCCCCCCAGGAGGGATCGGCACCAAGGGTAATGAAAAACTGTTTTTT	CASSPPGGIGTKGNEKLFF
once	TRBJ2-2	TRBV18	18	.	TGTGCCAGCTCACCACTTCCTGGGGGTCTCTCTAACACCGGGGAGCTGTTTTTT	CASSPLPGGLSNTGELFF
many	TRBJ1-5	TRBV6-6	16	TRBD1	TGTGCCAGCAGTTACTCGGGACAGGGGAAGAATCAGCCCCAGCATTTT	CASSYSGQGKNQPQHF
many	TRBJ2-7	TRBV30	12	.	TGTGCCTGGAGCGGCGAAGGCTACGAGCAGTACTTC	CAWSGEGYEQYF
.	TRBJ2-7	TRBV29-1	13	.	TGCAGCGTTGAAGATGTGCGGGCAGGGGAGCAGTACTTC	CSVEDVRAGEQYF
.	TRBJ2-3	TRBV29-1	12	.	TGCAGCGTTTCTCTGCCCGGGGATACGCAGTATTTT	CSVSLPGDTQYF
many	TRBJ2-7	TRBV29-1	14	.	TGCAGCGTTGAAGTCGGACATAGCTCCTACGAGCAGTACTTC	CSVEVGHSSYEQYF
.	TRBJ1-2	TRBV2	19	.	TGTGCCAGCAGTTTAAAGACAAAGAGGCAGGGTGAGGATTACTATGGCTACACCTTC	CASSLKTKRQGEDYYGYTF
.	TRBJ2-6	TRBV10-3	16	.	TGTGCCATCAGTGGAAGAGGGGGCGGGAGGGCCAACGTCCTGACTTTC	CAISGRGGGRANVLTF
few	TRBJ2-3	TRBV20-1	13	.	TGCAGTGCTAGAGAAACCAGCACAGATACGCAGTATTTT	CSARETSTDTQYF
.	TRBJ2-1	TRBV19	15	TRBD1	TGTGCCAGTAGTATGGGACAGGGTAAAGGCAATGAGCAGTTCTTC	CASSMGQGKGNEQFF
.	TRBJ1-6	TRBV6-4	13	.	TGTGCAAGCCCCCCGTTTTTTGGCTCACCCCTCCACTTT	CASPPFFGSPLHF
.	TRBJ1-5	TRBV7-9	14	.	TGTGCCAGCAGCCCCTTCGGTGACAATGAGCCCCAGCATTTT	CASSPFGDNEPQHF
.	TRBJ2-5	TRBV20-1	12	.	TGCAGTGCTAGGGGCGAAGGAGAGACCCAGTACTTC	CSARGEGETQYF
many	TRBJ2-7	TRBV29-1	10	.	TGCAGCGGAGTGAGTGGCGAGCAGTACTTC	CSGVSGEQYF
few	TRBJ2-1	TRBV25-1	15	.	TGTGCCAGCAGTGAATATAAATCAGGGGTCAATGAGCAGTTCTTC	CASSEYKSGVNEQFF
.	TRBJ1-1	TRBV12-3/TRBV12-4	12	TRBD1	TGTGCCAGCAGACCCCGGGACAGTGAAGCTTTCTTT	CASRPRDSEAFF
many	TRBJ2-1	TRBV10-3	13	.	TGTGCCATGCAAGGGTCAATCAGCGATGAGCAGTTCTTC	CAMQGSISDEQFF
many	TRBJ2-5	TRBV29-1	13	.	TGCAGCCTCCGAACAGGGAGAGGAGAGACCCAGTACTTC	CSLRTGRGETQYF
.	TRBJ1-2	TRBV29-1	13	.	TGCAGCGTTGAACAGTTGTCTAACTATGGCTACACCTTC	CSVEQLSNYGYTF
few	TRBJ1-1	TRBV3-1	16	.	TGTGCCAGCAGCCAAGATGCCAGGAAAAGGGACACTGAAGCTTTCTTT	CASSQDARKRDTEAFF
.	TRBJ1-5	TRBV28	12	.	TGTGCCAGCAGTACTCTTAGACAGCCCCAGCATTTT	CASSTLRQPQHF
.	TRBJ2-5	TRBV20-1	12	.	TGCAGTGCCACCCCGCTAGAAGAGACCCAGTACTTC	CSATPLEETQYF
many	TRBJ1-1	TRBV19	16	.	TGTGCCAGTAGTATTTCCCGACAGGAGGGAAACACTGAAGCTTTCTTT	CASSISRQEGNTEAFF
.	TRBJ2-1	TRBV7-9	13	TRBD2	TGTGCCAGCAGCTTAGCCCCTAGCGGTGAGCAGTTCTTC	CASSLAPSGEQFF
.	TRBJ2-7	TRBV6-6	15	TRBD2	TGTGCCAGCAGGAATAGCGGGAGCCCCCTTGGCGAGCAGTACTTC	CASRNSGSPLGEQYF
.	TRBJ2-7	TRBV2	14	.	TGTGCCAGCCAAGTAGGAGGACCCACCTACGAGCAGTACTTC	CASQVGGPTYEQYF
many	TRBJ1-3	TRBV7-9	15	.	TGTGCCAGCAGCTCTATGGGCCTCTCTGGAAACACCATATATTTT	CASSSMGLSGNTIYF
many	TRBJ2-7	TRBV9	17	TRBD2	TGTGCCAGCAGCGTAGGGGCTAGCGGGGGGCTTGCCTACGAGCAGTACTTC	CASSVGASGGLAYEQYF
many	TRBJ2-6	TRBV6-1	16	.	TGTGCCAGCAGTGCCACAACAGGGTCTGGGGCCAACGTCCTGACTTTC	CASSATTGSGANVLTF
.	TRBJ1-5	TRBV7-2	13	.	TGTGCCAGCAGCTCAGGGAACGGTCAGCCTCAGCATTTT	CASSSGNGQPQHF
.	TRBJ2-3	TRBV5-1	14	.	TGCGCCAGCAGCTTGGAGCGAGGCACAGATACGCAGTATTTT	CASSLERGTDTQYF
.	TRBJ1-1	TRBV9	14	.	TGTGCCAGCAGCGTGGGGGTTGGGGATTATGTAGCTTTCTTT	CASSVGVGDYVAFF
few	TRBJ2-7	TRBV25-1	17	TRBD2	TGTGCCAGCAGTGAAGCTAGCGGGAGGGGAGGACGCCACGAGCAGTACTTC	CASSEASGRGGRHEQYF
many	TRBJ1-2	TRBV6-2/TRBV6-3	17	TRBD1	TGTGCCAGCAGTTACGATGATCGGGACAGCTACATCTATGGCTACACCTTC	CASSYDDRDSYIYGYTF
.	TRBJ2-6	TRBV29-1	15	TRBD1	TGCAGCGGCCAACCGGGACAGGTGGGGGCCAACGTCCTGACTTTC	CSGQPGQVGANVLTF
many	TRBJ2-5	TRBV7-3	13	.	TGTGCCAGCAGCTTAACGAGCGTAGAGACCCAGTACTTC	CASSLTSVETQYF
few	TRBJ1-1	TRBV6-6	13	.	TGTGCCAGCAGTTACCTTTTCAACACTGAAGCTTTCTTT	CASSYLFNTEAFF
.	TRBJ2-2	TRBV7-9	16	.	TGTGCCAGCAGCCAAGAGGTCAGGGTCCACCCCGGGGAGCTGTTTTTT	CASSQEVRVHPGELFF
few	TRBJ1-4	TRBV27	14	.	TGTGCCAGCAGTACAACTGCAACTAATGAAAAACTGTTTTTT	CASSTTATNEKLFF
many	TRBJ2-2	TRBV24-1	15	.	TGTGCCACCAGTGATTTGGGGGTTAACACCGGGGAGCTGTTTTTT	CATSDLGVNTGELFF
.	TRBJ2-1	TRBV15	17	TRBD2	TGTGCCACCAGCGGCCCCGGGACTAGTGTCCCCAATTATGAGCAGTTCTTC	CATSGPGTSVPNYEQFF
.	TRBJ1-5	TRBV2	16	.	TGTGCCAGCAGTGAGACCGATGGACAGAGTATTCAGCCTCAGCATTTT	CASSETDGQSIQPQHF